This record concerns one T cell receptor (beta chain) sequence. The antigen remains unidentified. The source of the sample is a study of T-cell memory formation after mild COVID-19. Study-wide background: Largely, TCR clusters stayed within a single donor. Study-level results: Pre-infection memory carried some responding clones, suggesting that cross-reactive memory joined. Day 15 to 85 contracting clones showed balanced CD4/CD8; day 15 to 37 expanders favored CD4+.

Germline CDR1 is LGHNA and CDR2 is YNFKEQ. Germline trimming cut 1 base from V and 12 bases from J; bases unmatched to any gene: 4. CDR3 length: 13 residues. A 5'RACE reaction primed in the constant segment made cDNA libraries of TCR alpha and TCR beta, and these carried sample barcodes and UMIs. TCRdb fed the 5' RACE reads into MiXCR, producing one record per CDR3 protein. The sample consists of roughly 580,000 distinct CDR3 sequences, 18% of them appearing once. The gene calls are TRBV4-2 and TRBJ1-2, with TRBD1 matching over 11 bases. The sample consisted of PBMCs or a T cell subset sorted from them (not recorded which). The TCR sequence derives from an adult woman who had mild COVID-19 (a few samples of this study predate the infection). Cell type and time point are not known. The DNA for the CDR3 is TGTGCCAGCAGCCAAGGGACAGGGGGCAGTAACACCTTC. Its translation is CASSQGTGGSNTF.